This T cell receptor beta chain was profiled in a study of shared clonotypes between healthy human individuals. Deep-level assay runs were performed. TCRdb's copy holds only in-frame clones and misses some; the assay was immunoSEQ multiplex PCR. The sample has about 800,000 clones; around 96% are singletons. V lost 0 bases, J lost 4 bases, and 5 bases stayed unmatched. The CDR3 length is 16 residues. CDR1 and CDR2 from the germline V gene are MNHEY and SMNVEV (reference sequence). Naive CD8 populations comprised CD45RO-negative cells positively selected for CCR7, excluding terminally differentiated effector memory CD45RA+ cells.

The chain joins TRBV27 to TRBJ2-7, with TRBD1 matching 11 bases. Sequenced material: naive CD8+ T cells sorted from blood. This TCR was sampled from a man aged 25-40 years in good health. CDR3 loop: CASSLSSGTGGYEQYF. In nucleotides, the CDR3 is TGTGCCAGCAGTTTATCAAGCGGGACAGGGGGATACGAGCAGTACTTC.